The source of this TCR beta chain is a study of blood T cell repertoires in COVID-19. Germline CDR1 is LGHNT and CDR2 is FRNRAP. V was clipped by 1 base and J by 0 bases; unmatched bases: 5. This CDR3 spans 17 amino acids. Data came from immunoSEQ multiplex PCR; TCRdb stores just in-frame clones and leaves some out. The table lists some 150,000 clones, approximately 80% of them singletons. Material for sequencing was peripheral blood. The source is a woman aged 50 to 60 in a cohort sampled during active or convalescent COVID-19. The gene calls are TRBV12-5 and TRBJ1-3; 8 bases are shared with TRBD1. CDR3: CASGLAPGGRSGNTIYF. For the CDR3, the DNA is TGTGCTAGTGGTTTGGCCCCAGGGGGCCGCTCTGGAAACACCATATATTTT.